The 29 T cell receptor beta chains reported below all come from one sample, sequenced in a study of blood T cell repertoires in COVID-19. The assay was immunoSEQ multiplex PCR, and TCRdb's table has in-frame clones only and misses some. The data hold a few hundred thousand clones, with around 82% observed a single time. The material sequenced was peripheral blood. The receptors originated from a woman between 45 and 60 years old with acute or convalescent COVID-19.

V usage is TRBV9 and J usage is TRBJ1-2, with D possibly TRBD1 on 5 matching bases. This CDR3 region has 16 residues. Germline CDR1 is SGDLS and CDR2 is YYNGEE. The V and J ends lost 6 bases and 2 bases respectively, with 20 bases between them. The CDR3 is CASTSGGFPGNYGYTF. The CDR3 bases are TGTGCCAGCACTTCGGGGGGATTCCCAGGGAACTATGGCTACACCTTC. The full variable domain, its missing parts supplied by reference TRBV9 and TRBJ1-2, is DSGVTQTPKHLITATGQRVTLRCSPRSGDLSVYWYQQSLDQGLQFLIQYYNGEERAKGNILERFSAQQFPDLHSELNLSSLELGDSALYFCASTSGGFPGNYGYTFGSGTRLTVV.

The chain employs TRBV29-1 and TRBJ1-5; weak D call: TRBD1 (6 bases). Germline-derived CDR1 and CDR2 are SQVTM and ANQGSEA. Trimming left V 5 bases short and J 3 bases short, with 8 bases between. The CDR3 spans 12 residues. For the CDR3, the DNA is TGCAGCGTTCGGACAGACAATCAGCCCCAGCATTTT. It translates to CSVRTDNQPQHF.

This clone was seen only once. The sample holds other DNA sequences that translate to the same CDR3. The chain employs TRBV5-1 and TRBJ1-5; D might be TRBD1 (6 bases). Looked up from germline, CDR1 is SGHRS and CDR2 is YFSETQ. CDR3 size: 14 residues. Trimming left V 4 bases short and J 2 bases short, with 10 bases between. As DNA, the CDR3 is TGCGCCAGCAGCCCAGGGGATGGCAATCAGCCCCAGCATTTT. This encodes CASSPGDGNQPQHF.

The rearrangement uses TRBV12-5 and TRBJ1-3, with D unclear. The CDR3 totals 14 residues. V dropped 1 base and J dropped 1 base, with 5 bases sitting between them. The germline V gene has CDR1 LGHNT and CDR2 FRNRAP. CDR3 nucleotide sequence: TGTGCTAGTGGTTTGGGACAATCTGGAAACACCATATATTTT. It translates to CASGLGQSGNTIYF.

The V call is TRBV5-1, the J call TRBJ2-3; 8 bases fit TRBD2. Germline lookup yields CDR1 SGHRS and CDR2 YFSETQ. The V segment lost 4 bases and the J segment 0 bases; nucleotides outside the gene matches: 7. The CDR3 totals 16 residues. CDR3 bases: TGCGCCAGCAGCCCCGCCCAGCGGGGGAGCACAGATACGCAGTATTTT. It codes for CASSPAQRGSTDTQYF.

This sequence joins TRBV19 and TRBJ2-1; D gene unclear. The CDR3 runs to 14 residues. The germline V gene encodes CDR1 LNHDA and CDR2 SQIVND (reference sequence). The V and J ends lost 4 bases and 7 bases respectively, with 14 bases between them. CDR3 amino acids: CASSSPLPLNEQFF. DNA of the CDR3: TGTGCCAGTAGTAGTCCCCTCCCTTTGAATGAGCAGTTCTTC.

There are a few counts of this clone. The sample carries other DNA sequences with the same CDR3. V usage is TRBV2 and J usage is TRBJ1-5; 8 nucleotides match TRBD1. Germline assignment: CDR1 SNHLY and CDR2 FYNNEI. With 8 bases clipped from V and 7 bases from J, the junction kept 7 bases outside the gene matches. The CDR3 is 13 amino acids. As DNA, the CDR3 is TGTGCCAGCTCCGACAGGGGTAACCAGCCCCAGCATTTT. It translates to CASSDRGNQPQHF. The whole variable domain, remainder taken from reference TRBV2 and TRBJ1-5, is EPEVTQTPSHQVTQMGQEVILRCVPISNHLYFYWYRQILGQKVEFLVSFYNNEISEKSEIFDDQFSVERPDGSNFTLKIRSTKLEDSAMYFCASSDRGNQPQHFGDGTRLSIL.

In nucleotides, the CDR3 is TGCGCCAGCAGCTCAATTTTTGGGGGGGCAAATGAGCAGTTCTTC. It is translated as CASSSIFGGANEQFF. The gene calls are TRBV5-1 and TRBJ2-1; a possible D gene is TRBD2 (7 bases). Germline lookup yields CDR1 SGHRS and CDR2 YFSETQ. The V and J ends lost 3 bases and 7 bases respectively, with 17 bases between them. This CDR3 comprises 15 residues.

This chain links TRBV9 with TRBJ1-2, with no clear D. V was cut by 0 bases and J by 3 bases, with 9 bases left in between. This CDR3 is 14 amino acids long. Per germline, CDR1 SGDLS and CDR2 YYNGEE. CDR3 protein: CASSVARGYYGYTF. The CDR3 DNA follows: TGTGCCAGCAGCGTAGCGCGGGGTTACTATGGCTACACCTTC.

The chain is built from TRBV15 and TRBJ2-1; TRBD2 aligns across 9 bases. Germline CDR1 reads LNHNV; CDR2 reads YYDKDF (reference sequence). V lost 0 bases and J lost 8; bases outside the gene matches: 5. This CDR3 spans 15 amino acids. The DNA of the CDR3 is TGTGCCACCAGCAGAGACCGCGGGAGGGTCGATGAGCAGTTCTTC. Translating it yields CATSRDRGRVDEQFF.

The chain has TRBV12-5 and TRBJ1-6, with TRBD1 matching over 8 bases. Trimming took 6 bases from V and 10 from J; bases not matched to a gene: 8. Per the germline V gene, CDR1 is LGHNT and CDR2 is FRNRAP. The CDR3 spans 14 residues. The CDR3 region is CASGFDRGGSPLHF. In DNA, the CDR3 is TGTGCTAGTGGGTTTGACAGGGGTGGATCACCCCTCCACTTT.

This clone was recorded a few times. J is TRBJ2-2 and V is TRBV2, with 7 bases identical to TRBD1. The CDR3 spans 13 residues. The J segment lost 4 bases and the V segment lost 10 bases, leaving 6 bases of the junction unmatched. Germline V gene data show CDR1 as SNHLY and CDR2 as FYNNEI. CDR3 sequence: CATRQGPTGELFF. CDR3 nucleotide sequence: TGTGCCACTCGACAGGGCCCCACCGGGGAGCTGTTTTTT.

This clone has a single count. This chain connects TRBV7-2 to TRBJ2-1; 7 positions match TRBD2. Germline CDR1 reads SGHTA; CDR2 reads FQGNSA. CDR3 length equals 18 residues. The V gene end was trimmed by 1 base and the J gene end by 6 bases; junction bases not matched to a gene: 15. The CDR3 DNA sequence: TGTGCCAGCAGCTTAGGGCGACTAGCCAGGGAAAAGGGCAATGAGCAGTTCTTC. The encoded protein is CASSLGRLAREKGNEQFF.

The chain joins TRBV27 to TRBJ2-5, with a possible D match to TRBD1 (5 bases). From germline, CDR1 is MNHEY and CDR2 SMNVEV (reference sequence). Trimming shortened V by 10 bases and J by 4 bases, and 16 bases separated the two germline ends. CDR3 length equals 13 residues. DNA for the CDR3: TGTGCCACCCCGTCAGGGCCCGCAGAGACCCAGTACTTC. As protein: CATPSGPAETQYF.

The chain has TRBV10-3 and TRBJ1-2; a weak D match, TRBD1 (5 bases). The CDR3 covers 13 residues. The V gene lost 3 bases and the J gene lost 5 bases, with 10 bases spanning the gap. The germline V gene has CDR1 ENHRY and CDR2 SYGVKD. The CDR3 region has the DNA TGTGCCATCAGTGAAGTGGAGGGGTATGGCTACACCTTC. Its protein is CAISEVEGYGYTF.

J is TRBJ1-5 and V is TRBV27; D gene ambiguous. The germline V gene has CDR1 MNHEY and CDR2 SMNVEV (reference sequence). Trimming took off 4 bases at V and 1 base at J, with 14 bases between the two ends. The CDR3 contains 16 residues. The CDR3 region has the DNA TGTGCCAGCAGTTCGATGCCATACGGGAGCAATCAGCCCCAGCATTTT. Its protein is CASSSMPYGSNQPQHF.

V gene TRBV5-4 combines with J gene TRBJ2-3, with D perhaps TRBD1 (6 bases). V lost 4 bases to trimming and J lost 0 bases, with 12 bases between them. This CDR3 spans 15 amino acids. From germline, CDR1 is SGHNT and CDR2 YYREEE (reference sequence). The CDR3 DNA sequence: TGTGCCAGCAGCCCATGGACAGCTAGCACAGATACGCAGTATTTT. Translation gives CASSPWTASTDTQYF.

The V call is TRBV27, the J call TRBJ1-3, with D hard to call. The CDR3 is made up of 14 amino acids. Looked up from germline, CDR1 is MNHEY and CDR2 is SMNVEV (reference sequence). V dropped 4 bases and J dropped 2 bases, with 9 bases sitting between them. CDR3 DNA sequence: TGTGCCAGCAGTTCTCGACTGGCTGGAAACACCATATATTTT. It specifies CASSSRLAGNTIYF.

The chain uses TRBV19 and TRBJ1-1; 9 bases are a match to TRBD1. V was pared by 7 bases and J by 6 bases, with 3 bases of the junction left unmatched. The CDR3 runs 12 residues. Per germline, CDR1 LNHDA and CDR2 SQIVND (reference sequence). The CDR3 region is CASTDRGAEAFF. In nucleotides, the CDR3 is TGTGCCAGTACCGACAGGGGGGCTGAAGCTTTCTTT.

The V and J genes are TRBV19 and TRBJ1-4; tentatively, D is TRBD1 (6 bases). The CDR3 spans 13 residues. Germline V CDR1 and CDR2: LNHDA, SQIVND (reference sequence). The ends were cut back, 2 bases at V and 11 bases at J, with 12 bases in the middle. CDR3 nucleotide sequence: TGTGCCAGTAGTATAAACGGGGGGCGTAAACTGTTTTTT. Translated: CASSINGGRKLFF.

CDR3 region: CASSIVAVTQPQHF. The CDR3 DNA is TGTGCCAGTAGTATTGTGGCAGTTACCCAGCCCCAGCATTTT. The chain carries TRBV19 and TRBJ1-5; D gene ambiguous. V was clipped by 3 bases and J by 7 bases, with 13 bases between them. Germline CDR1 LNHDA, CDR2 SQIVND (reference sequence). There are 14 residues in the CDR3.

This rearrangement joins TRBV24-1 to TRBJ1-1, with 9 bases aligning to TRBD1. The CDR3 has 16 amino acids. In germline, CDR1 is KGHDR, CDR2 SFDVKD. Losses at the gene ends were 3 bases for V and 4 bases for J; bases not matched to a gene: 8. CDR3 amino acids: CATSDTRTGDRTEAFF. DNA for the CDR3: TGTGCCACCAGTGATACCCGGACAGGGGATCGCACTGAAGCTTTCTTT.

This chain's CDR3 is CAGGTGTGYTF. CDR3 sequence (DNA): TGTGCCGGGGGGACAGGGACAGGCTACACCTTC. This chain connects TRBV30 to TRBJ1-2; 9 bases are a match to TRBD1. Germline V gene lookup returns CDR1 GTSNPN and CDR2 SVGIG (reference sequence). The CDR3 contains 11 residues. J was trimmed by 8 bases and V by 8 bases; bases with no gene match: 6.

CDR3 bases: TGTGCCAGCAGCTTGGAAAAGGGAGTAGTCAATGAGCAGTTCTTC. The encoded protein is CASSLEKGVVNEQFF. The V call is TRBV5-4, the J call TRBJ2-1; D might be TRBD2 (5 bases). Per the germline V gene, CDR1 is SGHNT and CDR2 is YYREEE (reference sequence). The germline V and J ends were trimmed by 0 bases and 6 bases, with 13 bases remaining between them. The CDR3 sequence is 15 residues long.

The chain has TRBV10-3 and TRBJ1-1; D not certain. The CDR3 extends over 15 amino acids. Trimming left V 0 bases short and J 0 bases short, with 8 bases between. Germline V lookup: CDR1 ENHRY, CDR2 SYGVKD. The CDR3 here is CAISESPPLNTEAFF. DNA for the CDR3: TGTGCCATCAGTGAGTCCCCTCCCTTGAACACTGAAGCTTTCTTT.

The chain uses TRBV3-1 (or the pseudogene TRBV3-2) and TRBJ1-2; possible D gene TRBD1, 6 bases. Germline CDR1 and CDR2: LGHDT and YNNKEL (reference sequence). V lost 2 bases and J lost 8, with 18 bases in between. The CDR3 has 15 amino acids. CDR3 in DNA: TGTGCCAGCAGCCAAACAGGGTTTCAGTCGGGCGGCTACACCTTC. The encoded protein is CASSQTGFQSGGYTF.

The chain links TRBV11-1 to TRBJ2-7; possible D gene TRBD1, 6 bases. The germline gives CDR1 SGHAT, CDR2 FQDESV (reference sequence). V lost 6 bases, J lost 0 bases, and 12 bases lay in between. The CDR3 consists of 14 residues. This chain's CDR3 is CASSTGPISYEQYF. As DNA, the CDR3 is TGTGCCAGCAGTACAGGGCCCATCTCCTACGAGCAGTACTTC. Looking up the rest from reference TRBV11-1 and TRBJ2-7 gives the full variable domain: EAEVAQSPRYKITEKSQAVAFWCDPISGHATLYWYRQILGQGPELLVQFQDESVVDDSQLPKDRFSAERLKGVDSTLKIQPAELGDSAMYLCASSTGPISYEQYFGPGTRLTVT.

This chain uses TRBV9 with TRBJ2-2; D may be TRBD2 (6 bases). V lost 1 base and J 6 bases, leaving 10 bases between the germline ends. Per germline, CDR1 SGDLS and CDR2 YYNGEE. The CDR3 extends over 14 amino acids. The CDR3 loop reads CASSVIGGPGELFF. The CDR3 DNA reads TGTGCCAGCAGCGTAATTGGAGGGCCCGGGGAGCTGTTTTTT. Full variable domain (rest looked up from reference TRBV9 and TRBJ2-2): DSGVTQTPKHLITATGQRVTLRCSPRSGDLSVYWYQQSLDQGLQFLIQYYNGEERAKGNILERFSAQQFPDLHSELNLSSLELGDSALYFCASSVIGGPGELFFGEGSRLTVL.

This clone was recorded only once. The chain links TRBV11-1 to TRBJ1-1; D might be TRBD1 (5 bases). Germline CDR1 SGHAT, CDR2 FQDESV (reference sequence). The CDR3 loop spans 13 amino acids. Trimming removed 1 base from V and 7 bases from J, with 10 bases in between. For the CDR3, the DNA is TGTGCCAGCAGCTTAGTACCCCAGGGTGAAGCTTTCTTT. The encoded protein is CASSLVPQGEAFF. The full variable domain, its missing parts supplied by reference TRBV11-1 and TRBJ1-1, is EAEVAQSPRYKITEKSQAVAFWCDPISGHATLYWYRQILGQGPELLVQFQDESVVDDSQLPKDRFSAERLKGVDSTLKIQPAELGDSAMYLCASSLVPQGEAFFGQGTRLTVV.